The following is a T cell receptor (beta chain) sequence with its context. Germline V CDR1 and CDR2: MDHEN, SYDVKM. The CDR3 is 17 amino acids. Trimming pared 5 bases from V and 2 bases from J, leaving 18 bases between. The sample comes from a study of blood T cell repertoires in COVID-19. Overall study: Acute and convalescent COVID-19 samples came from the United States, Italy and Spain. Nucleic acid was either cDNA or gDNA, and it came from T cells, B-cell-depleted T cells, or PBMCs.

Symptom resolution, clearance, or two negative PCRs marked the recovered donors of Cohort 3. As originally analysed: Cell counts per sample came from amplifying reference gene primers. Produced via immunoSEQ multiplex PCR; TCRdb's table is partial and in-frame only. The V and J calls and the clone size are those of that table, but D and trimming were determined from the DNA. The data hold a few hundred thousand clones, with over 75% observed a single time. The chain uses TRBV28 and TRBJ1-4; D not resolved. This receptor was taken from a woman aged 30 to 39 who had recovered from COVID-19. The specimen was PBMCs or T cells enriched from blood (not recorded which). CDR3 in DNA: TGTGCCAGCAGTACCCAAGGCCGGGGAGGGACTAATGAAAAACTGTTTTTT. Its protein is CASSTQGRGGTNEKLFF.